This T cell receptor beta chain was found in a study of CD8+CD57+ T cells in acquired aplastic anemia. In germline, CDR1 is KGHDR, CDR2 SFDVKD. With 1 base clipped from V and 8 bases from J, the junction kept 10 bases outside the gene matches. This CDR3 comprises 16 residues. Individuals selected for sequencing had exhibited CD8+CD57+ cell expansion on flow cytometry. CDR3 and TCR beta VDJ profiling relied on a genomic DNA template. TCRdb re-called the reads with MiXCR, one entry per CDR3 protein. The sample includes over 150,000 distinct CDR3 sequences, approximately 48% of them seen just once. J is TRBJ2-1 and V is TRBV24-1; 7 positions match TRBD2. The specimen sequenced was sorted CD4+, CD8+, or CD8+CD57+ T cells (not recorded which) from PBMCs. This TCR was recovered from a human donor with aplastic anemia. The CDR3 protein is CATSDFRGRASDEQFF. CDR3 nucleotide sequence: TGTGCCACCAGTGATTTTCGAGGGAGGGCTAGCGATGAGCAGTTCTTC.